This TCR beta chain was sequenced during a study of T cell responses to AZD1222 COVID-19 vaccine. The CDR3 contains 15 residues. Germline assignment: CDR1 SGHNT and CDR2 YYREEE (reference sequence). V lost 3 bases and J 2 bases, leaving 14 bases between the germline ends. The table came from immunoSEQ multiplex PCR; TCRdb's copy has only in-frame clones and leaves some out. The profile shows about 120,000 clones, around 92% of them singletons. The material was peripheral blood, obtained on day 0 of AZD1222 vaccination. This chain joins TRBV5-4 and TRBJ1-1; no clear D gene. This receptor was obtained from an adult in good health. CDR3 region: CASSSGPQINTEAFF. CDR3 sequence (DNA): TGTGCCAGCAGCTCGGGTCCCCAAATAAACACTGAAGCTTTCTTT.